The T cell receptor (delta chain) under discussion was sequenced for a study of gamma-delta T cells after stem cell transplantation (dated by TCRdb to the mid-2010s). Library preparation used RT-PCR. These reads were obtained on an Illumina MiSeq. TCRdb recomputed clones from the public reads with CATT; identical DNA rows were then combined. The sample table lists roughly 2,000 delta-chain clones, about 1.1% of them with a count of one. The ten largest clonotypes hold 28% of the sample. The germline V gene provides CDR1 GEAIGNYY and CDR2 EKD. Trimming costs V 0 bases and J 4 bases, and their ends lie 23 bases apart. From the cysteine up to the phenylalanine, the CDR3 has a length of 18 residues. Only the CDR3 DNA stays, 54 bases, in frame from base 1. This clone is assessed as large (0.1 to 1%). The target of this receptor is not known. Base qualities are not provided; no much larger clone lies one nucleotide away.

Sequencing input: gamma-delta T cells. This TCR was sampled from a human donor. It is not recorded whose cells these are; they may come from a transplant donor. The chain is assembled from TRDV2 and TRDJ1; TRDD3 might be the D gene, on 6 matching bases. The sequenced DNA: TGTGCCTGTGACACCGTTTCACTGCGGGCGGGGGACGGCGATAAACTCATCTTT. It translates as CACDTVSLRAGDGDKLIF.